This TCR beta chain was found in a study of shared clonotypes between healthy human individuals. Repertoires were generated with immunoSEQ multiplex PCR, while TCRdb's copy carries only in-frame clones and drops some. The data show roughly 700,000 clones, roughly 70% seen once. With V trimmed by 6 bases and J by 7 bases, 7 bases remained unmatched. The CDR3 length is 14 residues. Germline V gene lookup returns CDR1 LNHDA and CDR2 SQIVND (reference sequence). The TCR comes from a woman in her 30s in good health. Specimen: memory CD4+ T cells sorted from blood. Regarding subset: CD45RA-negative fraction. The chain has TRBV19 and TRBJ1-4; 8 bases map to TRBD1. In DNA form, the CDR3 reads TGTGCCAGTAGCGCAGGGGGCGCGGGTGAAAAACTGTTTTTT. Protein sequence: CASSAGGAGEKLFF. The full variable domain, its missing parts supplied by reference TRBV19 and TRBJ1-4, is DGGITQSPKYLFRKEGQNVTLSCEQNLNHDAMYWYRQDPGQGLRLIYYSQIVNDFQKGDIAEGYSVSREKKESFPLTVTSAQKNPTAFYLCASSAGGAGEKLFFGSGTQLSVL.